The 2 T cell receptor delta chains below come from one sample, sequenced in a study of gamma-delta T cells after stem cell transplantation. TCRdb reanalysed the RT-PCR reads with CATT. This table has approximately 2,200 delta-chain clones, 7.5% to 8.5% appearing once. The sample comprised gamma-delta T cells. The receptors here all came from a human donor. It is not recorded whose cells these are; they may come from a transplant donor.

With respect to this clone: This may stem from a read error, because a much larger clone lies one nucleotide away. This chain uses TRDV2 with TRDJ1, with D maybe TRDD3 (6 bases). The CDR3 spans 16 residues. CDR1 is GEAIGNYY, CDR2 EKD, per germline. CDR3 region: CACDRVGGHSADKLTF. The CDR3 nucleotides read TGTGCCTGTGACAGAGTGGGGGGCCATAGCGCCGATAAACTCACCTTT.

This clone was counted between two and nine times. Since a far larger clone is one base different, this is likely a read error. The CDR3 nucleotides read TGTGCCTGTGACACTCTACTGGGTGCCGATAAACCCATCTTT. Translating it yields CACDTLLGADKPIF. The gene calls are TRDV2 and TRDJ1, with a tentative D call TRDD3 (6 bases). Germline CDR1 reads GEAIGNYY; CDR2 reads EKD. The CDR3 is made up of 14 amino acids.